This TCR beta chain stems from a study of glioma-infiltrating T cells after dendritic cell vaccination. Study context: Dendritic cells derived from monocytes and pulsed with autologous tumor lysate formed the vaccine.

The length of the CDR3 is 15 residues. Germline V gene data show CDR1 as SGHNT and CDR2 as YYREEE (reference sequence). The sample's time point: after dendritic cell vaccination, including at tumor progression/relapse. With regard to this clone: The junction and the germline gene differ at one end; a read error may be behind it. The sample has other DNA sequences that encode this CDR3 too.

Libraries were prepared by immunoSEQ multiplex PCR; TCRdb keeps only in-frame clonotypes and omits some of them. Of roughly 60,000 clones in the sample, approximately 87% were seen once. The J gene is TRBJ1-6, the V gene TRBV5-4; D uncertain. The material was blood, obtained after dendritic cell vaccination. The receptor was derived from a human donor with glioblastoma. CDR3: CASSLGRSYNSPLHF. The DNA of the CDR3 is TGTGCCAGCAGCTTGGGCAGGTCCTATAATTCCCCCCTCCACTTT. Full variable domain (outside the CDR3, taken from reference TRBV5-4 and TRBJ1-6): ETGVTQSPTHLIKTRGQQVTLRCSSQSGHNTVSWYQQALGQGPQFIFQYYREEENGRGNFPPRFSGLQFPNYSSELNVNALELDDSALYLCASSLGRSYNSPLHFGNGTRLTVT.